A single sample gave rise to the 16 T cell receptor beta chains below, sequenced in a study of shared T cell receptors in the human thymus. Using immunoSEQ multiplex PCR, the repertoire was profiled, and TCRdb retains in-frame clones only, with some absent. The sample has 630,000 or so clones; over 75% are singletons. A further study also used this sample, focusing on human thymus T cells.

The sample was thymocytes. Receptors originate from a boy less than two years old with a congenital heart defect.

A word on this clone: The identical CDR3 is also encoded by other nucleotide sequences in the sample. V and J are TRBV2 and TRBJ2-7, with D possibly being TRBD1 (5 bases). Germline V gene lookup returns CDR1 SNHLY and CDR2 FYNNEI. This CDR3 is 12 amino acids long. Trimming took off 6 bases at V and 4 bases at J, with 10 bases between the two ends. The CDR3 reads CASRGQGYEQYF. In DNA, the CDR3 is TGTGCCAGCAGGGGCCAGGGATACGAGCAGTACTTC. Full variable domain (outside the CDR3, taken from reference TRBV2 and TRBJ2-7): EPEVTQTPSHQVTQMGQEVILRCVPISNHLYFYWYRQILGQKVEFLVSFYNNEISEKSEIFDDQFSVERPDGSNFTLKIRSTKLEDSAMYFCASRGQGYEQYFGPGTRLTVT.

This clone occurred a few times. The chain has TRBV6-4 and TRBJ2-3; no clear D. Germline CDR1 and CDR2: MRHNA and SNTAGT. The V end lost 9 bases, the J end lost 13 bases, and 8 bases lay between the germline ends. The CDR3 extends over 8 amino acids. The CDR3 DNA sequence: TGTGCCAGGCAACTGGAGTATTTT. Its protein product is CARQLEYF.

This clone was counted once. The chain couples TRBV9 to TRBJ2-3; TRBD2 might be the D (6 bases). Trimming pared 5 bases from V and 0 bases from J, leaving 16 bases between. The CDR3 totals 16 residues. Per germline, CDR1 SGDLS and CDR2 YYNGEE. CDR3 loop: CASSKNGGFSTDTQYF. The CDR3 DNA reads TGTGCCAGCAGTAAAAATGGGGGGTTCAGCACAGATACGCAGTATTTT. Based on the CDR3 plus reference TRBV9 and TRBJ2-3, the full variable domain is DSGVTQTPKHLITATGQRVTLRCSPRSGDLSVYWYQQSLDQGLQFLIQYYNGEERAKGNILERFSAQQFPDLHSELNLSSLELGDSALYFCASSKNGGFSTDTQYFGPGTRLTVL.

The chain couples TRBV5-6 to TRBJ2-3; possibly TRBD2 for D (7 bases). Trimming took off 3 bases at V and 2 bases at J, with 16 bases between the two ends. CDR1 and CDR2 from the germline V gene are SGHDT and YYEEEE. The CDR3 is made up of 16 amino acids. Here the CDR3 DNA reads TGTGCCAGCAGCTGGAGGGTGGCGGGGGCCACAGATACGCAGTATTTT. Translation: CASSWRVAGATDTQYF.

The CDR3 here is CASSQEEAGEQFF. The CDR3 DNA reads as TGTGCCAGCAGCCAAGAAGAAGCGGGTGAGCAGTTCTTC. The rearrangement uses TRBV4-2 and TRBJ2-1; possibly TRBD2 for D (6 bases). The CDR3 covers 13 residues. CDR1 and CDR2 from the germline V gene are LGHNA and YNFKEQ. V lost 0 bases and J lost 9, with 9 bases in between.

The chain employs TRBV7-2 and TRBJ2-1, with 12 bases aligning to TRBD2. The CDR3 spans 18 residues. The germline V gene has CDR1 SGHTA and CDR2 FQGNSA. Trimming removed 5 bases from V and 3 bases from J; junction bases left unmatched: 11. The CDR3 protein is CASSAKSPGLAGYNEQFF. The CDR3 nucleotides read TGTGCCAGCAGCGCGAAGAGTCCGGGACTAGCGGGCTACAATGAGCAGTTCTTC.

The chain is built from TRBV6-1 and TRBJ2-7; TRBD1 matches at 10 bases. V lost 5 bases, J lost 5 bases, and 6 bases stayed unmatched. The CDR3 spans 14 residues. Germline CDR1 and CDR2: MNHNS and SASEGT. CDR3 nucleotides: TGTGCCAGCAGTAAGGGACAGGGGACCCACGAGCAGTACTTC. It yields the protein CASSKGQGTHEQYF.

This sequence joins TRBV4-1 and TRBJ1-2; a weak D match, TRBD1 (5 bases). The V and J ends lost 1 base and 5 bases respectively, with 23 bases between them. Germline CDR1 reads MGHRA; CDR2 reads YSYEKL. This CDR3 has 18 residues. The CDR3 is CASSQGYERQGLTYGYTF. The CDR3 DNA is TGCGCCAGCAGCCAAGGGTACGAAAGGCAGGGTCTAACTTATGGCTACACCTTC.

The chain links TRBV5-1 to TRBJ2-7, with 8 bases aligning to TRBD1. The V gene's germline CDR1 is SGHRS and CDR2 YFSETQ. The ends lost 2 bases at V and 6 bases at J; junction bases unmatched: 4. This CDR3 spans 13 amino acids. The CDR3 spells CASSLKTGVEQYF. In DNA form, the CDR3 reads TGCGCCAGCAGCTTAAAGACAGGGGTCGAGCAGTACTTC.

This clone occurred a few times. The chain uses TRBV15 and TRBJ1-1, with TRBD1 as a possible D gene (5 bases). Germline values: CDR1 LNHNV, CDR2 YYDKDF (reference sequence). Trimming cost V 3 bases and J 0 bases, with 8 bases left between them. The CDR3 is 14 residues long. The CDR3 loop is CATSSGGLNTEAFF. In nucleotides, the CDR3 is TGTGCCACCAGCAGCGGGGGGTTGAACACTGAAGCTTTCTTT.

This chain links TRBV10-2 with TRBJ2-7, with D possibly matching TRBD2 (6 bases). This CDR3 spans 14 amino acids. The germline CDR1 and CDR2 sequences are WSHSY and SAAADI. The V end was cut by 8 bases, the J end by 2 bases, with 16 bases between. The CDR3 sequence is CASVRGGTPYEQYF. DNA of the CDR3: TGCGCCAGCGTCCGGGGCGGGACCCCCTACGAGCAGTACTTC.

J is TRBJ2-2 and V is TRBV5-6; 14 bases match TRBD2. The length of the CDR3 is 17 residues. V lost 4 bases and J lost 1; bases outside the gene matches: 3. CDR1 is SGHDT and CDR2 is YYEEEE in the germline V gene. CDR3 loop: CASSTGLAGGNTGELFF. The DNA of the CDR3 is TGTGCCAGCAGCACCGGACTAGCGGGAGGGAACACCGGGGAGCTGTTTTTT.

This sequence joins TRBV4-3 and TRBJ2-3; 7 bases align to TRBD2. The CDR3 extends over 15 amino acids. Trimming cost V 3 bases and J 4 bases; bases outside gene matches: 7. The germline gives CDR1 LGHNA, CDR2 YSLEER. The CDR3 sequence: CASSHGLEGPDTQYF. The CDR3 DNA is TGCGCCAGCAGCCACGGACTAGAAGGGCCAGATACGCAGTATTTT.

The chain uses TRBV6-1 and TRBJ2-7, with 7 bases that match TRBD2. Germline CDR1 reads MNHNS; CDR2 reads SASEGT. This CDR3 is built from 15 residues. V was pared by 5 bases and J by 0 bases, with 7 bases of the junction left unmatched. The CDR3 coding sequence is TGTGCCAGCAGTAGAATCGGGAGGCCCTCCTACGAGCAGTACTTC. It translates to CASSRIGRPSYEQYF.

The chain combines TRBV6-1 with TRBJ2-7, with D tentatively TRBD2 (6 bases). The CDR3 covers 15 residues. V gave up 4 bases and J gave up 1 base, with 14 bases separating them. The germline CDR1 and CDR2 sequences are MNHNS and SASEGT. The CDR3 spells CASSVGRGYSYEQYF. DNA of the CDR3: TGTGCCAGCAGTGTAGGACGGGGGTATTCCTACGAGCAGTACTTC.

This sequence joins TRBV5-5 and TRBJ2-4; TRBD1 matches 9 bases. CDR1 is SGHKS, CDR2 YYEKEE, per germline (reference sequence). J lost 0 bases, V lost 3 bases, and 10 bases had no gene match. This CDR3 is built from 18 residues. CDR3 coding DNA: TGTGCCAGCAGCTCCGGGACAGGGCTGGTGGCAGCCAAAAACATTCAGTACTTC. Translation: CASSSGTGLVAAKNIQYF.